This T cell receptor (beta chain) is drawn from a study of early T cells in non-severe SARS-CoV-2 infection. Study in general: From unsorted whole blood, bulk RNA was sequenced, and the chains remained unpaired.

Findings of the study overall: Matching results from VDJdb favored anti-spike CD8 responses, leaving private and CD4 specificities undetected.

With regard to this clonotype: Its antigen remains unknown.

Individually, cDNA molecules had unique molecular identifiers attached to them. TCRdb fed the 5' RACE reads into MiXCR, producing one record per CDR3 protein. The sample lists roughly 12,000 distinct CDR3 sequences; 4% to 5.5% were seen once. The ends were cut back, 4 bases at V and 9 bases at J, with 13 bases in the middle. Germline assignment: CDR1 MGHDK and CDR2 SYGVNS. The CDR3 is made up of 14 amino acids. The rearrangement joins TRBV25-1 to TRBJ1-6; D gene unclear. This receptor was identified in an adult who was a healthcare worker with PCR-confirmed SARS-CoV-2 infection or an uninfected control (not recorded which). The sample consisted of whole blood. In DNA, the CDR3 is TGTGCCAGCAGTGTAACGGGGTTTGGTTCACCCCTCCACTTT. Its protein product is CASSVTGFGSPLHF.